The clone carrying this T cell receptor (beta chain) was observed a handful of times. As yet, its antigen is unknown. The data derive from a study of T cells after yellow fever vaccination. A 5'RACE template-switching step, the method used to make TCR cDNA, added a universal primer site and UMIs. TCRdb analysed the 5' RACE reads with MiXCR anew, one entry per CDR3 protein. Found here are fewer than 400,000 distinct CDR3 sequences, about 11% of them singletons; the top ten hold under 4%. Germline V gene sequence: CDR1 MNHEY, CDR2 SVGEGT. Trimming took 5 bases from V and 11 from J, leaving 12 bases between them. The CDR3 sequence is 11 residues long. Study findings and constraints: Bulk-population clonotypes that are abundant could appear as contaminants in FACS-sorted repertoires. It was a weaker secondary response, yet one that peaked faster, at day 5 versus 15. The booster saw the reappearance of most primary-vaccination clones (approximately 97% CD4, 88% CD8).

The sequenced sample was CD4+ T cells sorted from PBMCs, obtained 45 days after the yellow fever booster vaccination. This chain uses TRBV6-2 or TRBV6-3 with TRBJ1-1; D is ambiguous. This receptor was identified in a young man who received the YFV17D yellow fever vaccine. Here the CDR3 reads CASSNGVKAFF. In nucleotides, the CDR3 is TGTGCCAGCAGTAATGGGGTAAAGGCTTTCTTT.